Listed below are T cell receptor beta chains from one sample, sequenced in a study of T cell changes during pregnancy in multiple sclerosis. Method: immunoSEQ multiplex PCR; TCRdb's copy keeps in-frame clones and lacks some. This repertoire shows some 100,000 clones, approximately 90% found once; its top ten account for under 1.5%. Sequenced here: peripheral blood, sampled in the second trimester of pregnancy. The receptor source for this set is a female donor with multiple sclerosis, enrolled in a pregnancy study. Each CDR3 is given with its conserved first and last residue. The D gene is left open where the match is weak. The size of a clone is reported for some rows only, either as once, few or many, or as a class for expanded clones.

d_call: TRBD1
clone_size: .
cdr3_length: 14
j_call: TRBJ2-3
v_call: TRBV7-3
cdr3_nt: TGTGCCAGCAGCCGACAGGGGGCAACAGATACGCAGTATTTT
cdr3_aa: CASSRQGATDTQYF

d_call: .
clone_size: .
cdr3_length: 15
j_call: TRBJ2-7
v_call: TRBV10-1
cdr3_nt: TGCGCCAGCAGTGAGGGCCCCCGGGACACCTACGAGCAGTACTTC
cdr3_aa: CASSEGPRDTYEQYF

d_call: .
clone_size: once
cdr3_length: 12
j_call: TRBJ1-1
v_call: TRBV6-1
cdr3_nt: TGTGCCAGCGTAAGGGGAAACACTGAAGCTTTCTTT
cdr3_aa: CASVRGNTEAFF

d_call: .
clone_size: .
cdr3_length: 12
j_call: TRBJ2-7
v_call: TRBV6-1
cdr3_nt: TGTGCCAGCTTCGACAGACCCTACGAGCAGTACTTC
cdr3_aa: CASFDRPYEQYF

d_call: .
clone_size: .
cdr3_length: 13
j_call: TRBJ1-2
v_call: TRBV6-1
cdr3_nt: TGTGCCAGCAGTGAACGGGGTATTTATGGCTACACCTTC
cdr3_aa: CASSERGIYGYTF

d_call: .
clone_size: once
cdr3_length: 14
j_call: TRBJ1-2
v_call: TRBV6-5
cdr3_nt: TGTGCCAGCAGAAAGCCAGGGGAGACCGGCGGCTACACCTTC
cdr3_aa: CASRKPGETGGYTF

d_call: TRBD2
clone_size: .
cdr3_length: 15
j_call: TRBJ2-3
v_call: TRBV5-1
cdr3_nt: TGCGCCAGCAAACAGGGGCTAGCGGGAGCAGATACGCAGTATTTT
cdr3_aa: CASKQGLAGADTQYF

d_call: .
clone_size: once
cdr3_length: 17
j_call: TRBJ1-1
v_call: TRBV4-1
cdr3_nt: TGCGCCAGCAGCCAAGTTTTCGGTGTTGCGGGGAACACTGAAGCTTTCTTT
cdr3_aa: CASSQVFGVAGNTEAFF

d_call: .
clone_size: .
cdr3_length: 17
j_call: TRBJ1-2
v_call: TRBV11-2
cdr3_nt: TGTGCCAGCAGCTTAGATCCCGGGGGGGGCAAACTCTATGGCTACACCTTC
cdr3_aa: CASSLDPGGGKLYGYTF

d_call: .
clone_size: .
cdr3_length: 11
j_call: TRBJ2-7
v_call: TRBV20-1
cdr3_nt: TGCAGTGCCCCGAGTAGATACGAGCAGTACTTC
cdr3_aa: CSAPSRYEQYF

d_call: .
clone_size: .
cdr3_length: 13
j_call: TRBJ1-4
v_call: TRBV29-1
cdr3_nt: TGCACGGTCCTTGGGGGGGCAGGCGAAAAACTGTTTTTT
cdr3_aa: CTVLGGAGEKLFF

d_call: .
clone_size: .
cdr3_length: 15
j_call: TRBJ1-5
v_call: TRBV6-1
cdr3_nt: TGTGCCAGCAGTAAAGTTCCGGTTAGCAATCAGCCCCAGCATTTT
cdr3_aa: CASSKVPVSNQPQHF

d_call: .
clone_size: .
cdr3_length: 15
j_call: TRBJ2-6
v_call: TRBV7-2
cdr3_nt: TGTGCCAGCAGCCAAGTCGGCTCTGGGGCCAACGTCCTGACTTTC
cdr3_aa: CASSQVGSGANVLTF

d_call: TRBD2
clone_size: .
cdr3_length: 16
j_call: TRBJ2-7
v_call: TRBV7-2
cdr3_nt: TGTGCCAGCAGCTTATGGACCTCCAGCGGGGTCCACGAGCAGTACTTC
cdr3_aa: CASSLWTSSGVHEQYF

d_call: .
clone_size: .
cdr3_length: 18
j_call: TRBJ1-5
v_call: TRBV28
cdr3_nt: TGTGCCAGCAGTTTTAACGTCGCAGGCGTTTATAGCAATCAGCCCCAGCATTTT
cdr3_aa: CASSFNVAGVYSNQPQHF

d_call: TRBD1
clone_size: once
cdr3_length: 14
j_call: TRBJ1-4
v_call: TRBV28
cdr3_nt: TGTGCCAGCAGTTCCGACAGGGGGGAGGAAAAACTGTTTTTT
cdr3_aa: CASSSDRGEEKLFF

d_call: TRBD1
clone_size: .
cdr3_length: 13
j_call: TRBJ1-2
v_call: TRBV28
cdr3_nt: TGTGCCAGCAGTGAGGGACAGCACTATGGCTACACCTTC
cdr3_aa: CASSEGQHYGYTF

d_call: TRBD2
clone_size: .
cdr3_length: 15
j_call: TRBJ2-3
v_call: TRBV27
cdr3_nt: TGTGCCAGCAGGCCTCCGGGACTAGTAACAGATACGCAGTATTTT
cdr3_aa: CASRPPGLVTDTQYF

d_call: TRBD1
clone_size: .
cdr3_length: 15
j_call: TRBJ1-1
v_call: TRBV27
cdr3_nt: TGTGCCAGCAGTTTTGGGACAGGGTTGAACACTGAAGCTTTCTTT
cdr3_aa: CASSFGTGLNTEAFF

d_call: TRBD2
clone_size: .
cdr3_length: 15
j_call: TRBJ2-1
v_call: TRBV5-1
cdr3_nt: TGCGCCAGTGAGCCGGGACTAGCGGGATACAATGAGCAGTTCTTC
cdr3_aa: CASEPGLAGYNEQFF

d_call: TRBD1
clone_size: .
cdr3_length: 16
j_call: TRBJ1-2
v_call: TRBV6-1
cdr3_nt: TGTGCCAGCAGTGAATTTAGGACAGGGGGGACCTATGGCTACACCTTC
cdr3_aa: CASSEFRTGGTYGYTF

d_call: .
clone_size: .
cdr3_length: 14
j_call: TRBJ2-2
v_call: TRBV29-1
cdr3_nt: TGCAGCGGGGTGGGGCCCTTTGTCCCTGGGGAGCTGTTTTTT
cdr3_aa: CSGVGPFVPGELFF

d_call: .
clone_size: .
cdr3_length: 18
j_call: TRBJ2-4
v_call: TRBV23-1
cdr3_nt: TGCGCCAGCAGCCTCCGGGGTCCCAAGGGACTAGCCAAAAACATTCAGTACTTC
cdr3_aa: CASSLRGPKGLAKNIQYF

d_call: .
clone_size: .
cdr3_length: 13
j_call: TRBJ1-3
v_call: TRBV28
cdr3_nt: TGTGCCAGCAGAACAGGGTTTAGAAACACCATATATTTT
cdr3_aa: CASRTGFRNTIYF

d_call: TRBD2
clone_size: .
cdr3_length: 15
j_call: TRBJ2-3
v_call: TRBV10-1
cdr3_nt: TGCGCCGTTCAATGGGCGGGAGGGCAAGCAGATACGCAGTATTTT
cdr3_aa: CAVQWAGGQADTQYF

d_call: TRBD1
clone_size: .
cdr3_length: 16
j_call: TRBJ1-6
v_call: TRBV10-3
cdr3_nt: TGTGCCATCAGTGAGTCCCGGGACAGAGCTAATTCACCCCTCCACTTT
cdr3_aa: CAISESRDRANSPLHF

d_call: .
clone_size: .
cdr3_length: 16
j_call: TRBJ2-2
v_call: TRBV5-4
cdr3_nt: TGTGCCAGCAGCTTGTCATTAGGACAGCTCACCGGGGAGCTGTTTTTT
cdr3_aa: CASSLSLGQLTGELFF

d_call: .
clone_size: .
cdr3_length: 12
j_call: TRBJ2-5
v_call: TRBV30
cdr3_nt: TGTGCCTGGAGTCCCCGAGGGGAGACCCAGTACTTC
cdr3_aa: CAWSPRGETQYF

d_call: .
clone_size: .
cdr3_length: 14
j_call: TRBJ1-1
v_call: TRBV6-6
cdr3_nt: TGTGCCAGCAGGAAACAGGGTCTGGTCACTGAAGCTTTCTTT
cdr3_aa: CASRKQGLVTEAFF

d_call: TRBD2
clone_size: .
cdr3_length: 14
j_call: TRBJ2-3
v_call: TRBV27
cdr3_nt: TGTGCCAGCAGTTTACGGCAGGGAGGGGATACGCAGTATTTT
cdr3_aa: CASSLRQGGDTQYF

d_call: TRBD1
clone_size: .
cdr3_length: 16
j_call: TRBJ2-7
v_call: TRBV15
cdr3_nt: TGTGCCACCAGCAGAGAGCAGGGGGCTCGGGTAGGCGAGCAGTACTTC
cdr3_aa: CATSREQGARVGEQYF

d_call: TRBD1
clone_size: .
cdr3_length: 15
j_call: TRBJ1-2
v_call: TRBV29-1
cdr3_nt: TGCAGCGTTGAGGTCACAGGGGGGGAAAGCTATGGCTACACCTTC
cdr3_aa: CSVEVTGGESYGYTF

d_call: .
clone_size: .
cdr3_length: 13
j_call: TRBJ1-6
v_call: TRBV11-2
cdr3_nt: TGTGCCAGCAGCTTGAGACACAATTCACCCCTCCACTTT
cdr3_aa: CASSLRHNSPLHF

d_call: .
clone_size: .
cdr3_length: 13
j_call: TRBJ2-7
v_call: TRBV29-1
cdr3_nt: TGCAGCGTTGAAGGGCGGCCCGGGAGCGAGCAGTACTTC
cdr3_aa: CSVEGRPGSEQYF

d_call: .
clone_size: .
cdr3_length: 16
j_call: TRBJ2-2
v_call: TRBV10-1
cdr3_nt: TGCGCCAGCAGTGAGTCTGGTAGCGGACCCACCGGGGAGCTGTTTTTT
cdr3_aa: CASSESGSGPTGELFF

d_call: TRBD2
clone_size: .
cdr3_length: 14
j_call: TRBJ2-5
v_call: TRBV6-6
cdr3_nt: TGTGCCAGCAGCGTAGCGGGAGTGGGGGAGACCCAGTACTTC
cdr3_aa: CASSVAGVGETQYF

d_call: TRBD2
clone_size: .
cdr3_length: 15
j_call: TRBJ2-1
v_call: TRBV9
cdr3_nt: TGTGCCAGCAGCGTAGAAGCGGGAACTTACAATGAGCAGTTCTTC
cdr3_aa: CASSVEAGTYNEQFF

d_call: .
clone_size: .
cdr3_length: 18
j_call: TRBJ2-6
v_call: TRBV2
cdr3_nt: TGTGCCAGCAGTGCAAGGGGGGGTCCCCTAAGAGGGGCCAACGTCCTGACTTTC
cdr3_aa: CASSARGGPLRGANVLTF

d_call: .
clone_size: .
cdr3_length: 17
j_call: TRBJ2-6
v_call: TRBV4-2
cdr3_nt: TGTGCCAGCAGCCAAGATGATAGACACTCTGGGGCCAACGTCCTGACTTTC
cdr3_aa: CASSQDDRHSGANVLTF

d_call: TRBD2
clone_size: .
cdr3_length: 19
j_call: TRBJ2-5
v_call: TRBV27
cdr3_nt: TGTGCCAGCAGTTCAGAGCGGACTAGCGGGGGTTATGGGAAAGAGACCCAGTACTTC
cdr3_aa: CASSSERTSGGYGKETQYF

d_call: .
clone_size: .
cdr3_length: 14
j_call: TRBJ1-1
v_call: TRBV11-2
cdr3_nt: TGTGCCAGCAGCTTAGGTCAGCTCGAGGCTGAAGCTTTCTTT
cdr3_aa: CASSLGQLEAEAFF

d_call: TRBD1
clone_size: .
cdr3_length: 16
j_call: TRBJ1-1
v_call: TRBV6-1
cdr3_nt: TGTGCCAGCAGTGAACGGACAGGGGGCATGAACACTGAAGCTTTCTTT
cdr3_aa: CASSERTGGMNTEAFF

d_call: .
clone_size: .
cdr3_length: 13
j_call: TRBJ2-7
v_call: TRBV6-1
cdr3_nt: TGTGCCAGCAGTGAATTACCAGTCTACGAGCAGTACTTC
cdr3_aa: CASSELPVYEQYF

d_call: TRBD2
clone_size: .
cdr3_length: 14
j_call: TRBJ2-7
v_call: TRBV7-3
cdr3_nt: TGTGCCAGCAGCTTAACCGGGGGGGCCGGCGAGCAGTACTTC
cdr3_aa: CASSLTGGAGEQYF

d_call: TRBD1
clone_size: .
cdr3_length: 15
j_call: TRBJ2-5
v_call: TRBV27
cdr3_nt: TGTGCCAGCAGTCTACGACAGGGGATAGGAGAGACCCAGTACTTC
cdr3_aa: CASSLRQGIGETQYF

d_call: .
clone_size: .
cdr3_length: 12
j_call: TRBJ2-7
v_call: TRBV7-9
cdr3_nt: TGTGCCAGCAGCTTTGGGACACTCGAGCAGTACTTC
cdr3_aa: CASSFGTLEQYF